Sequencing of this T cell receptor beta chain was carried out in a study of T-cell reconstitution after alpha-beta-depleted transplantation in children. General observations from the study: Expanded graft clones numbering several hundred reportedly gave rise to alpha-beta T cells about two months after transplant.

The sample holds many counts of this clonotype. Its antigen is still unknown. Trimming took off 6 bases at V and 4 bases at J, with 13 bases between the two ends. Germline lookup yields CDR1 DFQATT and CDR2 SNEGSKA (reference sequence). The CDR3 is 13 residues long. For TCRbeta, the library was prepared with unique molecular identifiers. TCRdb ran MiXCR on the PCR reads and lists one entry per CDR3 protein. Of around 300,000 distinct CDR3 sequences in the sample, around a tenth were seen once. The chain recombines TRBV20-1 with TRBJ1-5; D is ambiguous. The source of this sequence is a male patient between 2 and 15 years old who had a stem cell transplant for chronic granulomatous disease, so the T cells may come from the graft donor. This specimen was peripheral blood, taken 180 days after TCRalphabeta/CD19-depleted stem cell transplant. The CDR3 loop is CSAVDKGNQPQHF. The CDR3 nucleotides read TGCAGTGCCGTTGACAAAGGGAATCAGCCCCAGCATTTT.